The 7 T cell receptor beta chains presented below share a single source sample, sequenced in a study of shared clonotypes between healthy human individuals. Profiling relied on immunoSEQ multiplex PCR, and the TCRdb table lists in-frame clones only, not all of them. The table lists around 1.9 million clones, just under 95% of them singletons, with around 1.7% in the top ten. CD45RO negativity and positive selection for CCR7 defined naive CD8 cells, a population that excluded terminally differentiated effector memory CD45RA+ cells. Sequenced: naive CD8+ T cells from PBMCs. Receptors originate from a man aged 18 to 35 in good health. Some clones in this sample may be carry-over from other donors' samples.

The V and J genes are TRBV4-2 and TRBJ2-3; 7 bases match TRBD2. Unmatched junction bases numbered 6, after V lost 1 base and J lost 5 bases. CDR1 and CDR2 (germline): LGHNA, YNFKEQ. The CDR3 has 15 residues. The CDR3 region has the DNA TGTGCCAGCAGCCAAGCTAGCGGCAGGCGAGATACGCAGTATTTT. This sequence encodes CASSQASGRRDTQYF.

Note on this clone: The same CDR3 arises from other DNA sequences in this sample as well. V is TRBV11-2 and J is TRBJ2-7; TRBD1 or TRBD2 may be the D gene (5 bases each). The CDR3 has 15 amino acids. Germline V gene lookup returns CDR1 SGHAT and CDR2 FQNNGV. V lost 1 base to trimming and J lost 2 bases, with 12 bases between them. CDR3 in amino acids: CASSLGTGPTYEQYF. CDR3 nucleotide sequence: TGTGCCAGCAGCTTAGGGACGGGACCCACCTACGAGCAGTACTTC.

In this sample, this clone turned up a few times. The same CDR3 is also encoded by other DNA sequences in this sample. This chain connects TRBV4-3 to TRBJ1-1; the match to TRBD1 covers 8 bases. This CDR3 comprises 15 residues. J was trimmed by 1 base and V by 3 bases; bases with no gene match: 4. The germline V gene has CDR1 LGHNA and CDR2 YSLEER. The CDR3 DNA reads TGCGCCAGCAGCCAGGAGACAGGGGCGAACACTGAAGCTTTCTTT. Its translation: CASSQETGANTEAFF.

The CDR3 region has the DNA TGTGCCAGCACCCCGATAGCGGGGACCGCCAATGAGCAGTTCTTC. Residues: CASTPIAGTANEQFF. The chain has TRBV9 and TRBJ2-1; TRBD2 agrees at 8 bases. Per germline, CDR1 SGDLS and CDR2 YYNGEE. The V and J ends lost 6 bases and 6 bases, in that order; junction bases with no gene match: 11. The CDR3 contains 15 residues.

The chain employs TRBV10-1 and TRBJ2-7; 7 bases align to TRBD1. Trimming removed 6 bases from V and 4 bases from J; junction bases left unmatched: 6. This CDR3 contains 13 residues. CDR1 is WNHNN, CDR2 SYGVQD, per germline (reference sequence). The CDR3 protein is CASRQGPEYEQYF. CDR3 nucleotides: TGCGCCAGCAGACAGGGGCCGGAATACGAGCAGTACTTC.

The rearrangement links TRBV7-9 to TRBJ2-2, with 7 bases fitting TRBD1. Germline CDR1 reads SEHNR; CDR2 reads FQNEAQ (reference sequence). V dropped 5 bases and J dropped 0; count of bases not matched to a gene: 15. The CDR3 loop spans 19 amino acids. CDR3 residues: CASSKNDRVGGSNTGELFF. The CDR3, as DNA: TGTGCCAGCAGCAAAAACGACAGGGTTGGAGGATCGAACACCGGGGAGCTGTTTTTT.

This clone was seen once. J is TRBJ1-2 and V is TRBV5-1; no clear D. The CDR3 spans 15 residues. Trimming left V 0 bases short and J 2 bases short, with 11 bases between. Germline V gene sequence: CDR1 SGHRS, CDR2 YFSETQ. CDR3 residues: CASSLDDLENYGYTF. In DNA form, the CDR3 reads TGCGCCAGCAGCTTGGACGACTTAGAAAACTATGGCTACACCTTC.